The 8 T cell receptor beta chains given below trace back to one sample, sequenced in a study of T cell changes during pregnancy in multiple sclerosis. Clones were read by immunoSEQ multiplex PCR, and TCRdb kept only the in-frame ones, dropping some. The data hold 30,000 to 35,000 clones, with roughly 90% observed a single time. The sample was CD8+ T cells from peripheral blood mononuclear cells, taken in the first trimester of pregnancy. Source of these receptors: a female donor with multiple sclerosis, enrolled in a pregnancy study.

In its sample, this clone was seen once. The chain joins TRBV25-1 to TRBJ2-1, with D unresolved. This CDR3 is 12 amino acids long. Germline assignment: CDR1 MGHDK and CDR2 SYGVNS. V lost 4 bases, J lost 3 bases, and 4 bases lay in between. CDR3 in amino acids: CASSVHYNEQFF. CDR3 in DNA: TGTGCCAGCAGTGTACACTACAATGAGCAGTTCTTC.

The CDR3 sequence: CALSRVAGTNEQFF. The CDR3, as DNA: TGTGCCCTCTCACGGGTAGCGGGGACGAATGAGCAGTTCTTC. The J gene is TRBJ2-1, the V gene TRBV5-4; 8 bases map to TRBD2. V was pared by 10 bases and J by 7 bases, with 13 bases of the junction left unmatched. CDR1 and CDR2 (germline): SGHNT, YYREEE (reference sequence). The CDR3 runs to 14 residues.

This chain links TRBV10-3 with TRBJ2-3, with a tentative D call TRBD2 (5 bases). V lost 0 bases and J lost 3, with 10 bases in between. The CDR3 sequence is 15 residues long. Germline V gene lookup returns CDR1 ENHRY and CDR2 SYGVKD. CDR3 nucleotides: TGTGCCATCAGTGAGTCGACGGGGTCGACAGATACGCAGTATTTT. Amino acid sequence: CAISESTGSTDTQYF.

V is TRBV10-3 and J is TRBJ1-1; TRBD1 matches at 8 bases. CDR3 length: 13 residues. Germline lookup yields CDR1 ENHRY and CDR2 SYGVKD. V was pared by 6 bases and J by 2 bases, with 2 bases of the junction left unmatched. The CDR3 bases are TGTGCCATCAGGGACAGGGAAAACACTGAAGCTTTCTTT. Protein sequence: CAIRDRENTEAFF.

Comments on this clone: The sample carries other DNA sequences with the same CDR3. The gene calls are TRBV6-4 and TRBJ2-3, with TRBD1 matching over 9 bases. Germline V gene data show CDR1 as MRHNA and CDR2 as SNTAGT. V shed 0 bases and J 4 bases; nucleotides not matched to a gene: 2. The CDR3 is 15 residues long. The CDR3 nucleotides read TGTGCCAGCAGTGACTCAACAGGGGGCGCAGATACGCAGTATTTT. Amino acid sequence: CASSDSTGGADTQYF.

The chain couples TRBV9 to TRBJ2-1, with a tentative D call TRBD1 (6 bases). The CDR3 has 12 amino acids. The germline CDR1 and CDR2 sequences are SGDLS and YYNGEE. Between the trimmed V and J ends, which lost 0 bases and 8 bases, there was a span of 6 bases. In DNA, the CDR3 is TGTGCCAGCAGCGTAGAGGGGGATGAGCAGTTCTTC. Encoded protein: CASSVEGDEQFF.

The J gene is TRBJ2-2, the V gene TRBV13; 10 bases align to TRBD1. This CDR3 contains 14 residues. J was trimmed by 6 bases and V by 6 bases; bases with no gene match: 4. The V gene's germline CDR1 is PRHDT and CDR2 FYEKMQ (reference sequence). CDR3 coding DNA: TGTGCCAGCAGTGGGGACAGGGGTGCCGGGGAGCTGTTTTTT. This gives the protein CASSGDRGAGELFF.

The V and J genes are TRBV9 and TRBJ1-2; D possibly corresponds to TRBD1 (5 bases). Trimming took off 0 bases at V and 7 bases at J, with 28 bases between the two ends. The CDR3 contains 19 residues. Germline-derived CDR1 and CDR2 are SGDLS and YYNGEE. Here the CDR3 reads CASSVAGSPGGVVGLGYTF. The CDR3 DNA follows: TGTGCCAGCAGCGTAGCTGGCTCTCCGGGGGGGGTAGTTGGACTTGGCTACACCTTC.